The 4 T cell receptor beta chains in this list originate from one sample, sequenced in a study of shared clonotypes between healthy human individuals. Clones were read by immunoSEQ multiplex PCR, and TCRdb kept only the in-frame ones, dropping some. This repertoire shows 950,000 to 1,300,000 clones, 65% to 80% found once; its top ten account for 1.2% to 1.5%. Sequences were obtained from memory CD4+ T cells sorted from blood. Noted subset: CD45RA-negative fraction. The receptor set was obtained from a man aged 18-30 years in good health.

This chain links TRBV11-2 with TRBJ2-1; D is unresolved. The CDR3 consists of 15 residues. V gave up 0 bases and J gave up 6 bases, with 12 bases separating them. Per the germline V gene, CDR1 is SGHAT and CDR2 is FQNNGV. The CDR3 protein is CASSLDTASANEQFF. The DNA of the CDR3 is TGTGCCAGCAGCTTAGACACAGCCTCGGCCAATGAGCAGTTCTTC.

V and J are TRBV19 and TRBJ2-7, with 9 bases identical to TRBD1. Germline loops: CDR1 LNHDA, CDR2 SQIVND (reference sequence). V shed 4 bases, J shed 3 bases, and the junction held 4 bases outside the gene matches. The CDR3 runs 14 residues. The CDR3 loop reads CASSRYRGHYEQYF. CDR3 nucleotide sequence: TGTGCCAGTAGTAGATACAGGGGGCACTACGAGCAGTACTTC.

The rearrangement uses TRBV29-1 and TRBJ1-2, with 9 bases aligning to TRBD1. The CDR3 has 14 amino acids. Germline V gives CDR1 SQVTM, CDR2 ANQGSEA. With 3 bases clipped from V and 6 bases from J, the junction kept 8 bases outside the gene matches. Written as DNA, the CDR3 is TGCAGCGTTGAGGTCTCTGGACAGGGGAATGGCTACACCTTC. It is translated as CSVEVSGQGNGYTF.

A remark on this clone: Without the conserved terminal phenylalanine or tryptophan, this CDR3 likely stems from a read error. The chain links TRBV6-6 to TRBJ1-2; D call uncertain. This CDR3 spans 13 amino acids. Germline values: CDR1 MNHNY, CDR2 SVGAGI (reference sequence). The germline V and J ends were trimmed by 6 bases and 3 bases, with 11 bases remaining between them. The CDR3: CASSPGPDYGYTS. The CDR3 bases are TGTGCCAGCAGCCCTGGGCCTGACTATGGCTACACCTCC.